Shown below are 12 T cell receptor beta chains from a single sample sequenced in a study of cytomegalovirus exposure and HLA in healthy donors. The PCR ran on 60 Vbeta and 13 Jbeta primers. Profiled with immunoSEQ multiplex PCR; TCRdb holds only in-frame clones, not every one. The repertoire consists of roughly 140,000 clones, with around 79% occurring once and the leading ten covering 3%. The sequenced material came from PBMCs. The receptors come from a man aged 35-49 years in good health and CMV-seropositive.

V and J are TRBV2 and TRBJ1-5; D ambiguous. Trimming left V 2 bases short and J 6 bases short, with 11 bases between. Germline values: CDR1 SNHLY, CDR2 FYNNEI. The CDR3 totals 14 residues. CDR3 coding DNA: TGTGCCAGCAGTGAAAACCGGGCGGGTCAGCCCCAGCATTTT. Translation: CASSENRAGQPQHF. The variable domain in full, with the rest retrieved from reference TRBV2 and TRBJ1-5, is EPEVTQTPSHQVTQMGQEVILRCVPISNHLYFYWYRQILGQKVEFLVSFYNNEISEKSEIFDDQFSVERPDGSNFTLKIRSTKLEDSAMYFCASSENRAGQPQHFGDGTRLSIL.

This clone was seen a few times. One end of the junction is discordant with germline, which a read error may explain. CDR3 bases: TGTTCCAGCAGCTTAATTGGGGGCTCTCGATATGGCTACACCTTC. Translated, it gives CSSSLIGGSRYGYTF. This rearrangement joins TRBV7-9 to TRBJ1-2; D might be TRBD1 (6 bases). In germline, CDR1 is SEHNR, CDR2 FQNEAQ (reference sequence). The CDR3 loop spans 15 amino acids.

The chain employs TRBV18 and TRBJ2-3; TRBD2 agrees at 10 bases. From germline, CDR1 is KGHSH and CDR2 LQKENI. The CDR3 extends over 16 amino acids. After removal of 2 bases from V and 1 base from J, the junction contained 3 bases not matched to a gene. The CDR3 DNA is TGTGCCAGCTCACCATTTGGGACTAGCGGCACAGATACGCAGTATTTT. Residues: CASSPFGTSGTDTQYF.

This chain links TRBV5-4 with TRBJ2-6; the D gene is possibly TRBD2 (5 bases). This CDR3 is 16 amino acids long. The V gene's germline CDR1 is SGHNT and CDR2 YYREEE (reference sequence). V gave up 5 bases and J gave up 4 bases, with 16 bases separating them. The CDR3 region is CASSLGGSSGANVLTF. Here the CDR3 DNA reads TGTGCCAGCAGTCTGGGTGGGAGTTCAGGGGCCAACGTCCTGACTTTC. The full variable domain, rest sourced from reference TRBV5-4 and TRBJ2-6, is ETGVTQSPTHLIKTRGQQVTLRCSSQSGHNTVSWYQQALGQGPQFIFQYYREEENGRGNFPPRFSGLQFPNYSSELNVNALELDDSALYLCASSLGGSSGANVLTFGAGSRLTVL.

This clone was detected a few times. The gene calls are TRBV11-3 and TRBJ2-3, with D perhaps matching TRBD1 (6 bases). The CDR3 totals 15 residues. Trimming took off 5 bases at V and 1 base at J, with 13 bases between the two ends. From germline, CDR1 is SGHNT and CDR2 YENEEA. CDR3: CASSPGEGGTDTQYF. The DNA of the CDR3 is TGTGCCAGCAGCCCTGGAGAGGGGGGCACAGATACGCAGTATTTT.

The chain uses TRBV18 and TRBJ1-5, with D possibly TRBD1 on 5 matching bases. This CDR3 is built from 14 residues. Trimming shortened V by 1 base and J by 4 bases, and 8 bases separated the two germline ends. CDR1 and CDR2 (germline): KGHSH, LQKENI. CDR3 sequence: CASSPQKGNQPQHF. The CDR3 DNA reads as TGTGCCAGCTCACCACAGAAGGGGAATCAGCCCCAGCATTTT.

This chain's CDR3 is CASSSAGGMYGYTF. CDR3 in DNA: TGTGCCAGCAGTTCCGCAGGGGGAATGTATGGCTACACCTTC. The chain links TRBV28 to TRBJ1-2; 7 bases fit TRBD1. The CDR3 is 14 residues long. CDR1 MDHEN and CDR2 SYDVKM come from the germline V gene. Unmatched junction bases numbered 7, after V lost 4 bases and J lost 5 bases.

This clone was observed once. Other DNA sequences of this sample code for an identical CDR3. The V and J genes are TRBV5-1 and TRBJ2-2, with 10 nucleotides matching TRBD2. With V trimmed by 2 bases and J by 0 bases, 1 base remained unmatched. This CDR3 comprises 16 residues. Germline V gene lookup returns CDR1 SGHRS and CDR2 YFSETQ. The CDR3 here is CASSLLAGTNTGELFF. CDR3 in DNA: TGCGCCAGCAGCTTACTAGCGGGAACGAACACCGGGGAGCTGTTTTTT.

Only one count was recorded for this clone. This rearrangement joins TRBV7-2 to TRBJ1-1; D may be TRBD1 (6 bases). The germline CDR1 and CDR2 sequences are SGHTA and FQGNSA. V gave up 1 base and J gave up 4 bases, with 13 bases separating them. This CDR3 spans 15 amino acids. The CDR3 DNA reads as TGTGCCAGCAGCTTAGGGCAGGGGCCTCTCACTGAAGCTTTCTTT. It encodes CASSLGQGPLTEAFF.

The genes are TRBV7-9 and TRBJ2-3; possible D gene TRBD2, 6 bases. Germline V gene lookup returns CDR1 SEHNR and CDR2 FQNEAQ (reference sequence). Trimming took 2 bases from V and 3 from J, leaving 12 bases between them. This CDR3 is built from 15 residues. The CDR3 DNA reads TGTGCCAGCAGCTTATTAGCGGATCAAACAGATACGCAGTATTTT. Encoded protein: CASSLLADQTDTQYF.

The chain is built from TRBV18 and TRBJ2-1; no firm D call. Germline CDR1 KGHSH, CDR2 LQKENI. Trimming removed 0 bases from V and 3 bases from J, with 9 bases in between. The CDR3 has 15 amino acids. The CDR3 spells CASSPPSGYYNEQFF. CDR3 bases: TGTGCCAGCTCACCACCCTCAGGATACTACAATGAGCAGTTCTTC.

The chain is built from TRBV30 and TRBJ2-7, with D tentatively TRBD2 (6 bases). The CDR3 runs to 12 residues. V was clipped by 5 bases and J by 4 bases, with 12 bases between them. Germline V lookup: CDR1 GTSNPN, CDR2 SVGIG (reference sequence). The CDR3 DNA reads as TGTGCCTGGGCCGGAGGGCAGTACGAGCAGTACTTC. It encodes CAWAGGQYEQYF.